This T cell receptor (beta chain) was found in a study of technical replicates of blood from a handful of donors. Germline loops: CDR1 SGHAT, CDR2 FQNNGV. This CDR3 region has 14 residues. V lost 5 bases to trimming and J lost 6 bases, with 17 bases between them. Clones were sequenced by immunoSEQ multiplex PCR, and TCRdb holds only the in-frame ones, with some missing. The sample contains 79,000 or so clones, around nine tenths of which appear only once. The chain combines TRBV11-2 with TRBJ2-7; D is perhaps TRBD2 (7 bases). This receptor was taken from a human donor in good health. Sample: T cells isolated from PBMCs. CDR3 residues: CASSTWAGEGEQYF. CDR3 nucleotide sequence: TGTGCCAGCAGCACCTGGGCAGGGGAGGGCGAGCAGTACTTC.